This T cell receptor (beta chain) was recorded in a study of graft-versus-host responses after intestinal transplantation. On the study more broadly: Every recipient had anti-thymocyte globulin induction and roughly three years of tacrolimus plus steroids. General study findings and limits: Investigators detected GvH clones in recipient marrow, with some emerging earlier in ileum or blood.

As regards this clone: What it binds is unknown.

V shed 4 bases and J 4 bases; nucleotides not matched to a gene: 13. The CDR3 spans 18 residues. The germline V gene has CDR1 LNHDA and CDR2 SQIVND (reference sequence). Data came from immunoSEQ multiplex PCR; TCRdb stores just in-frame clones and leaves some out. The data hold some 64,000 clones, with 90% observed a single time. This rearrangement joins TRBV19 to TRBJ2-1, with TRBD1 identical over 10 bases. This TCR was sampled from a human donor who was the organ donor for an intestinal transplant. Sequences were derived from unstimulated CD8+ T cells sorted from spleen or lymph node cells, sampled before transplant. CDR3 sequence reads: CASSTRDRGLLSYNEQFF. CDR3 DNA sequence: TGTGCCAGTAGTACCCGGGACAGGGGACTCCTTAGTTACAATGAGCAGTTCTTC.